A single sample gave rise to the 28 T cell receptor beta chains below, sequenced in a study of blood T cells in healthy people across ages. For the second PCR, which ran for about 7 to 11 cycles, a sample-barcoded 5' primer and a J-beta primer mix were used. One entry per CDR3 protein, called by TCRdb with MiXCR from the 5' RACE reads. Of some 1.5 million distinct CDR3 sequences listed, approximately 43% are singletons. The sequenced sample was blood. These receptors came from a woman younger than 30 in good health.

This clonotype was seen only a few times. At one boundary the junction diverges from the germline segment, which might be a read error. The chain employs TRBV12-3 or TRBV12-4 and TRBJ2-1; D may match TRBD1 or TRBD2 (5 bases each). This CDR3 region has 16 residues. This chain's CDR3 is CASCLGVGDYYNEQFF. CDR3 coding DNA: TGTGCCAGCTGTTTGGGGGTGGGAGACTACTACAATGAGCAGTTCTTC.

The CDR3 DNA is TGTGCCAGCAGTTTACTTCCGGGACCGGGCAACTATGGCTACACCTTC. It yields the protein CASSLLPGPGNYGYTF. The rearrangement joins TRBV12-3 or TRBV12-4 to TRBJ1-2; D is possibly TRBD1 (5 bases). V lost 2 bases and J 2 bases, leaving 15 bases between the germline ends. The CDR3 covers 16 residues.

This clonotype was counted between two and nine times. The chain employs TRBV27 and TRBJ2-3; 7 nucleotides match TRBD1. The germline V gene has CDR1 MNHEY and CDR2 SMNVEV (reference sequence). J gave up 4 bases and V 6 bases, and 7 bases lay outside the gene matches. The CDR3 sequence is 14 residues long. CDR3 protein: CASRPRQGPDTQYF. As DNA, the CDR3 is TGTGCCAGCAGACCCCGACAGGGTCCAGATACGCAGTATTTT.

Comments on this clonotype: A much larger clone is a single base away; this may be a read error. The V call is TRBV4-3, the J call TRBJ2-5; perhaps TRBD1 as D (6 bases). Gene TRBJ2-7 matches the end of the DNA better, so the J call may be wrong. CDR1 and CDR2 from the germline V gene are LGHNA and YSLEER. The CDR3 loop spans 14 amino acids. The DNA of the CDR3 is TGCGCCAGCAGCCGTCAGGGGCTTCAAAACGAGCAGTACTTC. This gives the protein CASSRQGLQNEQYF.

The chain combines TRBV5-1 with TRBJ2-4, with D maybe TRBD2 (5 bases). This CDR3 is 14 amino acids long. From germline, CDR1 is SGHRS and CDR2 YFSETQ. V gave up 0 bases and J gave up 10 bases, with 14 bases separating them. Written as DNA, the CDR3 is TGCGCCAGCAGCTTGGACGACATCGAGGGAATTCAGTACTTC. Translated: CASSLDDIEGIQYF.

This clonotype was counted many times. The V call is TRBV29-1, the J call TRBJ2-5, with 8 bases aligning to TRBD2. V shed 6 bases, J shed 2 bases, and the junction held 14 bases outside the gene matches. Per germline, CDR1 SQVTM and CDR2 ANQGSEA. The CDR3 loop spans 16 amino acids. The CDR3 loop reads CSVLRLALSPQETQYF. CDR3 bases: TGCAGCGTACTGAGACTAGCGTTGTCCCCTCAAGAGACCCAGTACTTC. Filled out from reference TRBV29-1 and TRBJ2-5, the complete variable domain reads SAVISQKPSRDICQRGTSLTIQCQVDSQVTMMFWYRQQPGQSLTLIATANQGSEATYESGFVIDKFPISRPNLTFSTLTVSNMSPEDSSIYLCSVLRLALSPQETQYFGPGTRLLVL.

In regard to this clonotype: One end of the junction varies from germline; a read error may be responsible. The V call is TRBV4-1, the J call TRBJ2-3; 8 bases agree with TRBD1. Germline values: CDR1 MGHRA, CDR2 YSYEKL. CDR3 size: 15 residues. This CDR3 reads CASSQDRGLSDTRYF. CDR3 sequence (DNA): TGCGCCAGCAGCCAAGACAGGGGGCTGTCAGATACGCGGTATTTT.

This clonotype was counted between two and nine times. This chain joins TRBV7-8 and TRBJ2-7, with a possible D match to TRBD2 (6 bases). This CDR3 comprises 16 residues. V was clipped by 2 bases and J by 4 bases, with 18 bases between them. From germline, CDR1 is SGHVS and CDR2 FQNEAQ. The CDR3 loop reads CASSLLGGRLYYEQYF. The CDR3 coding sequence is TGTGCCAGCAGCTTATTGGGGGGTAGACTTTATTACGAGCAGTACTTC.

This clonotype has just a few counts. The rearrangement joins TRBV28 to TRBJ2-7, with 7 bases matching TRBD1. This CDR3 is built from 16 residues. The junction had 12 bases not matched to a gene; V was cut back by 5 bases and J by 2 bases. Per germline, CDR1 MDHEN and CDR2 SYDVKM. In DNA, the CDR3 is TGTGCCAGCAGTAAAATCACAGGGGTCCAAACCTACGAGCAGTACTTC. Translation: CASSKITGVQTYEQYF. Drawing the rest from reference TRBV28 and TRBJ2-7, the complete variable domain is DVKVTQSSRYLVKRTGEKVFLECVQDMDHENMFWYRQDPGLGLRLIYFSYDVKMKEKGDIPEGYSVSREKKERFSLILESASTNQTSMYLCASSKITGVQTYEQYFGPGTRLTVT.

This clonotype was counted a few times. The V and J genes are TRBV20-1 and TRBJ1-6; weak D call: TRBD1 (6 bases). The V gene lost 2 bases and the J gene lost 7 bases, with 15 bases spanning the gap. Germline V CDR1 and CDR2: DFQATT, SNEGSKA (reference sequence). The CDR3 consists of 15 residues. The CDR3 region is CSARRSGHLNSPLHF. The CDR3 nucleotides are TGCAGTGCTAGACGATCGGGACATCTGAATTCACCCCTCCACTTT.

This clonotype occurred a few times. V is TRBV12-3 or TRBV12-4 and J is TRBJ2-4, with 7 bases identical to TRBD2. The CDR3 has 16 residues. V lost 2 bases to trimming and J lost 2 bases; unmatched junction nucleotides: 6. CDR3 DNA sequence: TGTGCCAGCAGTTTACTGGCAGGGACTACCAAAAACATTCAGTACTTC. Translating gives CASSLLAGTTKNIQYF.

This clonotype was seen a handful of times. This chain connects TRBV5-1 to TRBJ2-3; D perhaps matches TRBD1 (6 bases). Trimming removed 0 bases at V and 0 bases at J, with 14 bases between. Germline V gene lookup returns CDR1 SGHRS and CDR2 YFSETQ. The CDR3 length is 17 residues. The CDR3, as DNA: TGCGCCAGCAGCTTGGCGGGACATGCGTTTAGCACAGATACGCAGTATTTT. This encodes CASSLAGHAFSTDTQYF.

The J gene is TRBJ2-3, the V gene TRBV10-3, with 9 nucleotides matching TRBD2. In germline, CDR1 is ENHRY, CDR2 SYGVKD. The CDR3 is 15 residues long. V was clipped by 5 bases and J by 2 bases; unmatched bases: 5. The CDR3 reads CAISRLAGLTDTQYF. CDR3 nucleotide sequence: TGTGCCATCAGTAGGCTAGCGGGACTCACAGATACGCAGTATTTT.

A few counts support this clonotype. The chain recombines TRBV4-1 with TRBJ1-2, with no clear D. CDR3 length: 13 residues. V was cut by 7 bases and J by 0 bases, with 9 bases left in between. Germline CDR1 is MGHRA and CDR2 is YSYEKL. The CDR3 DNA reads TGCGCCAGCAAACAGCCAGCTAACTATGGCTACACCTTC. Protein sequence: CASKQPANYGYTF.

This clonotype has only a few counts. The chain joins TRBV6-2 or TRBV6-3 to TRBJ2-3; 7 bases map to TRBD2. This CDR3 spans 14 amino acids. With V trimmed by 8 bases and J by 7 bases, 12 bases remained unmatched. The germline V gene has CDR1 MNHEY and CDR2 SVGEGT. The CDR3 bases are TGTGCCAGCCTGAGGGTCGGGAGGACACATACGCAGTATTTT. Protein product: CASLRVGRTHTQYF.

V usage is TRBV7-8 and J usage is TRBJ1-1; D gene unclear. CDR3 length: 11 amino acids. Germline lookup yields CDR1 SGHVS and CDR2 FQNEAQ. V was shortened by 10 bases and J by 10 bases, with 16 bases between the two germline ends. The CDR3 spells CATSTKLVAFF. CDR3 coding DNA: TGTGCCACCTCTACCAAGTTGGTAGCTTTCTTT.

This clonotype was detected only a few times. The gene calls are TRBV9 and TRBJ2-5; D may be TRBD2 (5 bases). Trimming took 1 base from V and 2 from J, leaving 15 bases between them. Per germline, CDR1 SGDLS and CDR2 YYNGEE. CDR3 length: 16 amino acids. DNA of the CDR3: TGTGCCAGCAGCGTATTGGCGGGCTACGCTCAAGAGACCCAGTACTTC. Protein product: CASSVLAGYAQETQYF. The full variable domain, completed using reference TRBV9 and TRBJ2-5, is DSGVTQTPKHLITATGQRVTLRCSPRSGDLSVYWYQQSLDQGLQFLIQYYNGEERAKGNILERFSAQQFPDLHSELNLSSLELGDSALYFCASSVLAGYAQETQYFGPGTRLLVL.

The V call is TRBV6-6, the J call TRBJ2-3; D may match TRBD1 or TRBD2 (6 bases each). Trimming pared 7 bases from V and 4 bases from J, leaving 15 bases between. Germline V CDR1 and CDR2: MNHNY, SVGAGI (reference sequence). This CDR3 comprises 14 residues. CDR3 coding DNA: TGTGCCAGCACCGTGGGGGGCCCTCCAGATACGCAGTATTTT. It specifies CASTVGGPPDTQYF.

The genes are TRBV20-1 and TRBJ1-6; D is possibly TRBD1 (6 bases). Per the germline V gene, CDR1 is DFQATT and CDR2 is SNEGSKA (reference sequence). V lost 0 bases, J lost 7 bases, and 19 bases lay in between. This CDR3 comprises 17 residues. The CDR3 region has the DNA TGCAGTGCTAGAGATTCCGGGGAAACAGGGACGAATTCACCCCTCCACTTT. Translation: CSARDSGETGTNSPLHF.

This chain uses TRBV10-1 with TRBJ2-7; D is possibly TRBD2 (5 bases). CDR1 is WNHNN, CDR2 SYGVQD, per germline (reference sequence). The CDR3 totals 12 residues. Trimming shortened V by 4 bases and J by 5 bases, and 9 bases separated the two germline ends. Written as DNA, the CDR3 is TGCGCCAGCAGTGTCTCCGGGAACGAGCAGTACTTC. Translating gives CASSVSGNEQYF.

There are a few counts of this clonotype. V usage is TRBV9 and J usage is TRBJ2-7; D is possibly TRBD1 or TRBD2 (5 bases each). Deletions cut 0 bases from V and 6 bases from J, with 13 bases between. The germline V gene has CDR1 SGDLS and CDR2 YYNGEE. The length of the CDR3 is 14 residues. The CDR3 DNA sequence: TGTGCCAGCAGCGTAGCTCCGGGACGGGTCGAGCAGTACTTC. Translating it yields CASSVAPGRVEQYF.

This clonotype was detected many times. The chain couples TRBV7-2 to TRBJ1-5, with a possible D match to TRBD1 (6 bases). The CDR3 consists of 14 residues. CDR1 and CDR2 (germline): SGHTA, FQGNSA. The V and J ends lost 6 bases and 2 bases respectively, with 11 bases between them. The CDR3 loop is CASSLRTGNQPQHF. The CDR3 DNA sequence: TGTGCCAGCAGTCTCCGGACAGGCAATCAGCCCCAGCATTTT.

This chain uses TRBV6-2 or TRBV6-3 with TRBJ2-1; no definite D call. The germline V gene has CDR1 MNHEY and CDR2 SVGEGT. The ends were cut back, 0 bases at V and 6 bases at J, with 18 bases in the middle. This CDR3 has 17 residues. Here the CDR3 DNA reads TGTGCCAGCAGTTACTCTGCCCATCGGCTACACACCAATGAGCAGTTCTTC. Translated: CASSYSAHRLHTNEQFF.

V is TRBV20-1 and J is TRBJ2-3; the D is unclear. There are 16 residues in the CDR3. The germline CDR1 and CDR2 sequences are DFQATT and SNEGSKA (reference sequence). Trimming took off 3 bases at V and 2 bases at J, with 18 bases between the two ends. The CDR3 DNA sequence: TGCAGTGCTAGGAAACCGGGTCAAGTTTACACAGATACGCAGTATTTT. It translates to CSARKPGQVYTDTQYF.

This clonotype was seen more than once but under ten times. The V call is TRBV7-9, the J call TRBJ2-1; D unresolved. The CDR3 totals 14 residues. The V gene's germline CDR1 is SEHNR and CDR2 FQNEAQ (reference sequence). V was cut by 1 base and J by 8 bases, with 12 bases left in between. CDR3 DNA: TGTGCCAGCAGCTTAGAGGGTAGGGTCGATGAGCAGTTCTTC. It specifies CASSLEGRVDEQFF.

The rearrangement uses TRBV20-1 and TRBJ2-1; D is unresolved. V shed 1 base and J shed 2 bases, with 12 bases lying between them. The germline V gene encodes CDR1 DFQATT and CDR2 SNEGSKA (reference sequence). This CDR3 has 15 residues. This CDR3 is CSARALGLAYNEQFF. CDR3 sequence (DNA): TGCAGTGCTAGAGCCCTGGGTCTAGCCTACAATGAGCAGTTCTTC.

V and J are TRBV6-5 and TRBJ1-4, with D uncertain. Trimming cost V 5 bases and J 3 bases, with 10 bases left between them. The CDR3 is 14 amino acids. From germline, CDR1 is MNHEY and CDR2 SVGAGI. CDR3 protein: CASSPTWANEKLFF. The DNA of the CDR3 is TGTGCCAGCAGTCCGACTTGGGCTAATGAAAAACTGTTTTTT.

The genes are TRBV7-9 and TRBJ2-5, with D possibly being TRBD1 or TRBD2 (5 bases each). Matching the DNA end better, TRBJ2-1 makes the J call doubtful. The V gene's germline CDR1 is SEHNR and CDR2 FQNEAQ (reference sequence). CDR3 length: 15 residues. The CDR3 DNA is TGTGCCAGCAGCTTCAACACAGGAGGCCAAGAGACCCAGTTCTTC. It is translated as CASSFNTGGQETQFF.